This T cell receptor (beta chain) originates from a study of cytomegalovirus exposure and HLA in healthy donors. Study outcomes and limitations: Further analysis was carried out later, and it showed several of the most significant clusters appearing linked to common viral pathogens. A missense variant in DCLRE1C was later tied to TCR beta V- and J-gene trimming. What TCR beta sequences reportedly achieved was accurate prediction of HLA-A and HLA-B alleles in most subjects. CMV serostatus was the sole immune exposure data available.

The sample holds a few counts of this clone. Its specificity is not known. The CDR3 runs 17 residues. Trimming shortened V by 10 bases and J by 0 bases, and 24 bases separated the two germline ends. Per the germline V gene, CDR1 is MDHEN and CDR2 is SYDVKM. 60 Vbeta and 13 Jbeta primers were used in PCR. The assay was immunoSEQ multiplex PCR, and TCRdb's table has in-frame clones only and misses some. The sample shows about 140,000 clones, approximately 72% of them seen only once. Sequencing was carried out using PBMCs. The rearrangement links TRBV28 to TRBJ1-1; TRBD1 might be the D (5 bases). This TCR was recovered from a woman aged 55 to 70 in good health and CMV-seronegative. The chain's CDR3 is CATAPSQGLPMNTEAFF. CDR3 coding DNA: TGTGCCACCGCCCCCTCCCAGGGACTTCCCATGAACACTGAAGCTTTCTTT.